This TCR beta chain was captured in a study of tumor-infiltrating lymphocytes in primary liver carcinoma. Study-wide background: Subjects consisted of male and female patients aged 30 to 69 years.

V shed 4 bases, J shed 4 bases, and the junction held 10 bases outside the gene matches. There are 15 residues in the CDR3. Germline-derived CDR1 and CDR2 are MDHEN and SYDVKM. RNA was extracted from whole blood without cell sorting, alongside germline DNA. Before the operation took place, around 4 milliliters of peripheral blood were collected. Starting material of 500 ng total RNA yielded TCR beta cDNA via a constant-region primer. Construction of TCR beta libraries relied on three successive nested multiplex PCR rounds employing slightly modified ARM-PCR. In the first two PCR rounds, TRBV1-TRBV30 forward primers were paired with a C-beta reverse primer, and each round lasted roughly 10 cycles. TCRdb called the multiplex PCR reads again in MiXCR, with one record for every CDR3 protein. The table includes about 320,000 distinct CDR3 sequences, around three fifths detected once.

The chain is built from TRBV28 and TRBJ2-7; 7 nucleotides match TRBD2. This TCR derives from a woman aged 25 to 39 with primary liver carcinoma and hepatitis B virus infection. The sequenced sample consisted of peripheral blood. The CDR3 sequence: CASSSPRGGSYEQYF. The CDR3 DNA reads TGTGCCAGCAGTTCCCCGCGGGGCGGGAGTTACGAGCAGTACTTC. The full variable domain, in which reference TRBV28 and TRBJ2-7 provide the parts outside the CDR3, is DVKVTQSSRYLVKRTGEKVFLECVQDMDHENMFWYRQDPGLGLRLIYFSYDVKMKEKGDIPEGYSVSREKKERFSLILESASTNQTSMYLCASSSPRGGSYEQYFGPGTRLTVT.